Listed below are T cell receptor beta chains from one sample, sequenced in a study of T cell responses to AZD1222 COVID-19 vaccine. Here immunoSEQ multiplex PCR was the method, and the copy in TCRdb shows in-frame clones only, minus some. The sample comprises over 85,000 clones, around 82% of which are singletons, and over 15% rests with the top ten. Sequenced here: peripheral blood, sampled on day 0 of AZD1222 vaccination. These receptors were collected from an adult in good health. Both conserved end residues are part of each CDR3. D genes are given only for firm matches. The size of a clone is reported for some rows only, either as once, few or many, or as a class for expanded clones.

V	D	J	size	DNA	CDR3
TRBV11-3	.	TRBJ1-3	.	TGTGCCAGCAGCCTCCAGGCGACAGGAGTAGGAAACACCATATATTTT	CASSLQATGVGNTIYF
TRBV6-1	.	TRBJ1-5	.	TGTGCCAGCAGTGAGGGACATATCAATCAGCCCCAGCATTTT	CASSEGHINQPQHF
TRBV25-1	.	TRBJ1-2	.	TGTGCCAGCAGTGACCCGGGGGGGGCTCACTATGGCTACACCTTC	CASSDPGGAHYGYTF
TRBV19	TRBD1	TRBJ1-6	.	TGTGCCAGTAGTACGGGACAGAGGCATTCACCCCTCCACTTT	CASSTGQRHSPLHF
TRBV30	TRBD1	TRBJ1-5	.	TGTGCCTGGAGTGCGACAGGGGATACGGCCCAGCATTTT	CAWSATGDTAQHF
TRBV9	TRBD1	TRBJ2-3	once	TGTGCCAGCAGCGTAGACGACAGGGCCCCCGGCGCAGATACGCAGTATTTT	CASSVDDRAPGADTQYF
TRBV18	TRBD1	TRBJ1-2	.	TGTGCCAGCTCACCACCCACAGGGGTGAACTATGGCTACACCTTC	CASSPPTGVNYGYTF
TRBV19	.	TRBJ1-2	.	TGTGCCAGTAGACAGGAGGCGAAGGCTAACTATGGCTACACCTTC	CASRQEAKANYGYTF
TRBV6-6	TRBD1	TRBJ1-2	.	TGTGCCAGCAGTTACGCGGGACAGGGCTATGGCTACACCTTC	CASSYAGQGYGYTF
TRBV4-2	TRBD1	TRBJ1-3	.	TGTGCCAGCAGCCAAGAGCAGGGGGCCTCGGGCACCATATATTTT	CASSQEQGASGTIYF
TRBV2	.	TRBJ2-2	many	TGTGCCAGCACGGGGGCCCTGAGGACCGGGGAGCTGTTTTTT	CASTGALRTGELFF
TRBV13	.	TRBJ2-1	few	TGTGCCAGCACCCAAGAGGTGGGTGAGCAGTTCTTC	CASTQEVGEQFF
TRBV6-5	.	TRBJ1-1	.	TGTGCCAGCAGTTACGGGGTCACTGAAGCTTTCTTT	CASSYGVTEAFF